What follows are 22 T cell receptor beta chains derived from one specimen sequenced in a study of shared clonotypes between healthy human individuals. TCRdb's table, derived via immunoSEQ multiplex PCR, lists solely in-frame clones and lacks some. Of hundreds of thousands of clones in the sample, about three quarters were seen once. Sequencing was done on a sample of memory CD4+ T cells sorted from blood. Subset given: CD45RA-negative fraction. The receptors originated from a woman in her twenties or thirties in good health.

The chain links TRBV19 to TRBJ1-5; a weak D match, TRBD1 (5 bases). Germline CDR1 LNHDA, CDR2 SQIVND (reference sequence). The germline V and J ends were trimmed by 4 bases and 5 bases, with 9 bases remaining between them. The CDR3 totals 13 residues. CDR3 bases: TGTGCCAGTAGTAGGGACCGGGATCAGCCCCAGCATTTT. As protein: CASSRDRDQPQHF. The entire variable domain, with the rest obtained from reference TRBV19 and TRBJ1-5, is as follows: DGGITQSPKYLFRKEGQNVTLSCEQNLNHDAMYWYRQDPGQGLRLIYYSQIVNDFQKGDIAEGYSVSREKKESFPLTVTSAQKNPTAFYLCASSRDRDQPQHFGDGTRLSIL.

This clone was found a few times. The CDR3 reads CASSLEDNQPQHF. CDR3 nucleotide sequence: TGTGCCAGCTCACTAGAGGACAATCAGCCCCAGCATTTT. This chain uses TRBV18 with TRBJ1-5, with unresolved D. Trimming pared 4 bases from V and 3 bases from J, leaving 7 bases between. Per the germline V gene, CDR1 is KGHSH and CDR2 is LQKENI. CDR3 size: 13 residues.

CDR3 sequence (DNA): TGTGCCAGCAGCCCTAACATGGCGAACACCGGGGAGCTGTTTTTT. This codes for CASSPNMANTGELFF. The V and J genes are TRBV11-2 and TRBJ2-2; no reliable D call. V dropped 5 bases and J dropped 0 bases, with 10 bases sitting between them. The CDR3 runs 15 residues. The germline CDR1 and CDR2 sequences are SGHAT and FQNNGV.

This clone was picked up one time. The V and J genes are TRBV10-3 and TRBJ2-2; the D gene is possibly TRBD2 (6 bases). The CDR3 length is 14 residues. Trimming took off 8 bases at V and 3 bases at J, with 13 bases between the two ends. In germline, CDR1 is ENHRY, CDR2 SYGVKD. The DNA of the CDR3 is TGTGCCATCTTCGGAGGGCCGGACACCGGGGAGCTGTTTTTT. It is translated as CAIFGGPDTGELFF.

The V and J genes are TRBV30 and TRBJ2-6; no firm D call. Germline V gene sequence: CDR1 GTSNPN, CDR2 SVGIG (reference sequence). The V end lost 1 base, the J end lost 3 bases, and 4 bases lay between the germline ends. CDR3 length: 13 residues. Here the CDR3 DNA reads TGTGCCTGGAGTGAAGGTGGGGCCAACGTCCTGACTTTC. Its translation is CAWSEGGANVLTF.

The CDR3 is CASSLGDLKGTEAFF. The CDR3 DNA reads TGTGCCAGCAGCTTAGGGGACTTAAAGGGCACTGAAGCTTTCTTT. This sequence joins TRBV5-6 and TRBJ1-1, with D maybe TRBD1 (5 bases). Germline-derived CDR1 and CDR2 are SGHDT and YYEEEE. The CDR3 length is 15 residues. Deletions cut 2 bases from V and 4 bases from J, with 15 bases between.

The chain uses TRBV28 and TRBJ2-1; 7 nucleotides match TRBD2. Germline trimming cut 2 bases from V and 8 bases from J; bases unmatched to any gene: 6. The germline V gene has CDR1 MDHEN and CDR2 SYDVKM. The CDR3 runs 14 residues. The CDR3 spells CASSLAGRIYEQFF. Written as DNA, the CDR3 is TGTGCCAGCAGTTTAGCCGGGAGGATCTATGAGCAGTTCTTC.

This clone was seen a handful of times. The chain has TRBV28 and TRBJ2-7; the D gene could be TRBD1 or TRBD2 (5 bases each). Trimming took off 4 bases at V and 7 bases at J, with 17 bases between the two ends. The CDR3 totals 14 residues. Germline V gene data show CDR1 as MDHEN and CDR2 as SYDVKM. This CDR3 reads CASSYPGPTREQYF. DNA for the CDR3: TGTGCCAGCAGTTACCCGGGACCGACCCGGGAGCAGTACTTC.

The CDR3 nucleotides read TGTGCCAGCAGTGAATATGGGGGGGCTGTCGATCAGCCCCAGCATTTT. Protein: CASSEYGGAVDQPQHF. The chain couples TRBV2 to TRBJ1-5; tentative D call: TRBD1 (6 bases). Trimming cost V 2 bases and J 5 bases, with 16 bases left between them. The CDR3 covers 16 residues. CDR1 is SNHLY, CDR2 FYNNEI, per germline.

The CDR3 is CASSYSRDRLTGELFF. CDR3 sequence (DNA): TGTGCCAGCAGTTACTCACGGGACCGCTTAACCGGGGAGCTGTTTTTT. V and J are TRBV7-9 and TRBJ2-2; the D gene could be TRBD1 or TRBD2 (5 bases each). The germline V and J ends were trimmed by 6 bases and 5 bases, with 19 bases remaining between them. The V gene's germline CDR1 is SEHNR and CDR2 FQNEAQ (reference sequence). The CDR3 extends over 16 amino acids.

The CDR3 loop is CAWSGQGYIQYF. The DNA for the CDR3 is TGTGCCTGGAGTGGACAGGGTTACATTCAGTACTTC. This rearrangement joins TRBV30 to TRBJ2-4; 7 bases are a match to TRBD1. The CDR3 runs to 12 residues. Unmatched junction bases numbered 2, after V lost 1 base and J lost 8 bases. Per germline, CDR1 GTSNPN and CDR2 SVGIG (reference sequence).

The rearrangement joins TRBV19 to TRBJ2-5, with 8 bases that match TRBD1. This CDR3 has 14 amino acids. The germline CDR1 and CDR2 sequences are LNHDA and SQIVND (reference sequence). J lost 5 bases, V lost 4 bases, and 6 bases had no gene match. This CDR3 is CASSKNRGTETQYF. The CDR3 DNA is TGTGCCAGTAGTAAGAACAGGGGGACGGAGACCCAGTACTTC.

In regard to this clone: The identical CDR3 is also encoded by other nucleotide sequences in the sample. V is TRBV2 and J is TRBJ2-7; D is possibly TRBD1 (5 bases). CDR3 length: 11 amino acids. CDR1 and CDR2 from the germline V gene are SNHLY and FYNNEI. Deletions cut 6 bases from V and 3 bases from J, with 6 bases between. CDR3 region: CASRGHYEQYF. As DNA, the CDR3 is TGTGCCAGCAGGGGGCACTACGAGCAGTACTTC. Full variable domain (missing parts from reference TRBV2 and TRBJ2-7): EPEVTQTPSHQVTQMGQEVILRCVPISNHLYFYWYRQILGQKVEFLVSFYNNEISEKSEIFDDQFSVERPDGSNFTLKIRSTKLEDSAMYFCASRGHYEQYFGPGTRLTVT.

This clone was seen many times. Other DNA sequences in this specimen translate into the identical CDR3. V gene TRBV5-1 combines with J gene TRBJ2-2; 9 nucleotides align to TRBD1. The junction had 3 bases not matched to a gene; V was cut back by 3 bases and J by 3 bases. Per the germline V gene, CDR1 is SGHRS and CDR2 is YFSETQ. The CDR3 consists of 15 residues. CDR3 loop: CASSWGDRDTGELFF. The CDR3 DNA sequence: TGCGCCAGCAGCTGGGGGGACAGGGACACCGGGGAGCTGTTTTTT.

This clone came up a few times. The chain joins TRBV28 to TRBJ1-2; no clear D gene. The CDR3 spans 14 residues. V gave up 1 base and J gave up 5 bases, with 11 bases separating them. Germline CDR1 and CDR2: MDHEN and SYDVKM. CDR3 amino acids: CASSLFAGPYGYTF. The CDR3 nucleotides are TGTGCCAGCAGTTTATTCGCGGGCCCGTATGGCTACACCTTC.

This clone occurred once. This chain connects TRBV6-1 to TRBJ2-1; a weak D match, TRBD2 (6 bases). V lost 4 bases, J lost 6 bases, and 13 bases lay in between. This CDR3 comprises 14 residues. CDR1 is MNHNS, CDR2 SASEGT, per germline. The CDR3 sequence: CASSAWAGSNEQFF. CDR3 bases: TGTGCCAGCAGTGCATGGGCGGGAAGCAATGAGCAGTTCTTC.

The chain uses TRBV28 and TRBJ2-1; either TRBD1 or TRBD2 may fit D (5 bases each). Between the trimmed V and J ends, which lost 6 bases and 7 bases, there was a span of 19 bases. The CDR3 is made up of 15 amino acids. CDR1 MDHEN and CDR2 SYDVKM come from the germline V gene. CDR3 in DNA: TGTGCCAGCAGAAATGGGGGTTTTGAACCGAATGAGCAGTTCTTC. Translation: CASRNGGFEPNEQFF.

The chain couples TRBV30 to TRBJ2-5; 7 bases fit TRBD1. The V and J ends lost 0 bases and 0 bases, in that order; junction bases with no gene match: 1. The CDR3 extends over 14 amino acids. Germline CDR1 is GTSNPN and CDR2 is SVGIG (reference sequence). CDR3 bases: TGTGCCTGGAGTGTAGGGACAGACCAAGAGACCCAGTACTTC. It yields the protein CAWSVGTDQETQYF.

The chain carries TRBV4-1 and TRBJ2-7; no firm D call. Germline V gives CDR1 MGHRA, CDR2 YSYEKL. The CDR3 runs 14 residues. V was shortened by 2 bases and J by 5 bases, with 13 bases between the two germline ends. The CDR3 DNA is TGCGCCAGCAGCCAACTGGGTAGCATGGACGAGCAGTACTTC. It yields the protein CASSQLGSMDEQYF.

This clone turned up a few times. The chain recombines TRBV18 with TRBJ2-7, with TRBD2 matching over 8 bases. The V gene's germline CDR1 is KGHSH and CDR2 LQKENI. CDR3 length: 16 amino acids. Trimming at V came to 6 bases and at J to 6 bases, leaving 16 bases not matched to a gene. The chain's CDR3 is CASSPQPGLEFAEQYF. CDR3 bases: TGTGCCAGCTCCCCTCAACCGGGACTAGAGTTCGCCGAGCAGTACTTC.

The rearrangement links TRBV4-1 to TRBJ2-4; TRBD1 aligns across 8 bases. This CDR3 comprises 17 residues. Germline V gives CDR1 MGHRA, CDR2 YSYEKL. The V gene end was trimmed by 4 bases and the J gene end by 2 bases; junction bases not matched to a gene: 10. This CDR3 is CASSPGQAVSTKNIQYF. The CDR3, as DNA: TGCGCCAGCAGCCCGGGACAGGCGGTCTCTACCAAAAACATTCAGTACTTC.

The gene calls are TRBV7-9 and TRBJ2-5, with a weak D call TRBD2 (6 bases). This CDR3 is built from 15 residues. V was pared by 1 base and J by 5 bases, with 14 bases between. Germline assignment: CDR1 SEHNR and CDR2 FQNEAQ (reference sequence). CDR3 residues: CASSLEWGSGETQYF. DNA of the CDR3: TGTGCCAGCAGCTTAGAGTGGGGGAGCGGGGAGACCCAGTACTTC.